A single sample is the source of the 18 T cell receptor beta chains below, sequenced in a study of OX40 agonist ivuxolimab in advanced cancers. The method was immunoSEQ multiplex PCR; TCRdb's version includes in-frame clones alone and lacks a portion of them. The repertoire holds 90,000 or so clones, with 75% to 90% as singletons. The sample was CD4+ or CD8+ T cells sorted from blood, taken in a trial of the OX40 agonist ivuxolimab. The receptors stem from an adult with an advanced solid tumor such as melanoma, head and neck, liver or kidney cancer.

The chain links TRBV6-5 to TRBJ1-5; D uncertain. This CDR3 contains 13 residues. The ends were cut back, 7 bases at V and 9 bases at J, with 16 bases in the middle. Germline assignment: CDR1 MNHEY and CDR2 SVGAGI. The CDR3 spells CASTPSPDLPQHF. The CDR3 DNA reads TGTGCCAGCACCCCATCACCCGACCTGCCCCAGCATTTT.

This chain links TRBV28 with TRBJ2-3; 7 bases are shared with TRBD1. This CDR3 contains 15 residues. Germline V gene sequence: CDR1 MDHEN, CDR2 SYDVKM. Germline trimming cut 10 bases from V and 5 bases from J; bases unmatched to any gene: 15. CDR3 nucleotides: TGTGCCACCTTCTACTCAGGGGGAAGGGAAGATACGCAGTATTTT. Translation: CATFYSGGREDTQYF.

The chain employs TRBV7-2 and TRBJ1-4; D call uncertain. The germline V and J ends were trimmed by 0 bases and 5 bases, with 16 bases remaining between them. CDR3 length: 17 amino acids. CDR1 is SGHTA and CDR2 is FQGNSA in the germline V gene. CDR3 in amino acids: CASSLAGKGITNEKLFF. Here the CDR3 DNA reads TGTGCCAGCAGCTTAGCGGGTAAAGGGATCACCAATGAAAAACTGTTTTTT.

The rearrangement links TRBV29-1 to TRBJ2-7; weak D call: TRBD1 (6 bases). With 6 bases removed from V and 1 base from J, the gap between germline ends came to 10 bases. CDR3 length: 12 amino acids. Germline CDR1 SQVTM, CDR2 ANQGSEA. For the CDR3, the DNA is TGCAGCGTAATGACAGGTTCCTACGAGCAGTACTTC. It is translated as CSVMTGSYEQYF.

This clone showed up just a few times. The chain links TRBV4-1 to TRBJ2-7, with D hard to call. Trimming shortened V by 0 bases and J by 7 bases, and 13 bases separated the two germline ends. Germline V CDR1 and CDR2: MGHRA, YSYEKL. The CDR3 spans 14 residues. The CDR3 DNA reads as TGCGCCAGCAGCCAAGAGTTGACCCTGGGGGAGCAGTACTTC. It is translated as CASSQELTLGEQYF.

CDR3 DNA: TGTGCCAGCAGTCTTTCACAGGGGGCCAATGAGCAGTTCTTC. It translates to CASSLSQGANEQFF. The genes are TRBV27 and TRBJ2-1, with 9 bases that match TRBD1. Germline CDR1 reads MNHEY; CDR2 reads SMNVEV (reference sequence). CDR3 length: 14 amino acids. The ends lost 5 bases at V and 6 bases at J; junction bases unmatched: 5.

This rearrangement joins TRBV5-1 to TRBJ2-5; TRBD1 aligns across 7 bases. The J segment lost 3 bases and the V segment lost 4 bases, leaving 6 bases of the junction unmatched. This CDR3 comprises 14 residues. Germline values: CDR1 SGHRS, CDR2 YFSETQ. The CDR3 bases are TGCGCCAGCAGCCCACAGGGGACCAAAGAGACCCAGTACTTC. Translated: CASSPQGTKETQYF.

The V gene is TRBV5-4, the J gene TRBJ1-6, with D perhaps matching TRBD1 (5 bases). CDR3 size: 18 residues. The V gene lost 3 bases and the J gene lost 3 bases, with 19 bases spanning the gap. Germline CDR1 reads SGHNT; CDR2 reads YYREEE (reference sequence). CDR3 in amino acids: CASSSELQGFLYNSPLHF. In DNA form, the CDR3 reads TGTGCCAGCAGCTCGGAATTGCAGGGTTTTCTCTATAATTCACCCCTCCACTTT.

J is TRBJ1-2 and V is TRBV19, with 7 bases aligning to TRBD1. After removal of 5 bases from V and 8 bases from J, the junction contained 8 bases not matched to a gene. Germline loops: CDR1 LNHDA, CDR2 SQIVND (reference sequence). The CDR3 sequence is 13 residues long. The CDR3 reads CASSVTGRRGYTF. CDR3 DNA sequence: TGTGCCAGTAGTGTGACAGGGAGGAGAGGCTACACCTTC.

Turning to this clone: This sample also contains other DNA sequences that code for the same CDR3. This sequence joins TRBV2 and TRBJ2-1; maybe TRBD2 (5 bases). The germline gives CDR1 SNHLY, CDR2 FYNNEI. Trimming left V 6 bases short and J 13 bases short, with 16 bases between. The CDR3 extends over 12 amino acids. CDR3 sequence reads: CASSKEGEEQFF. The CDR3 DNA sequence: TGTGCCAGCAGCAAAGAGGGAGAAGAACAGTTCTTC.

The chain recombines TRBV30 with TRBJ2-1; 13 bases are a match to TRBD2. V shed 4 bases and J 3 bases; nucleotides not matched to a gene: 9. Germline CDR1 is GTSNPN and CDR2 is SVGIG (reference sequence). This CDR3 comprises 17 residues. The CDR3 nucleotides are TGTGCCTGGAACGGGGGGACTAGCGGGAATCTCTACAATGAGCAGTTCTTC. Protein product: CAWNGGTSGNLYNEQFF.

V is TRBV9 and J is TRBJ2-5; possibly TRBD1 for D (5 bases). Germline V gene sequence: CDR1 SGDLS, CDR2 YYNGEE. The CDR3 totals 14 residues. V lost 0 bases, J lost 7 bases, and 13 bases lay in between. The CDR3 loop reads CASSVDGALGTQYF. In nucleotides, the CDR3 is TGTGCCAGCAGCGTAGATGGGGCGCTGGGGACCCAGTACTTC.

This clone showed up just once. The genes are TRBV6-1 and TRBJ2-5; D is ambiguous. Germline-derived CDR1 and CDR2 are MNHNS and SASEGT. The CDR3 loop spans 12 amino acids. The V end lost 1 base, the J end lost 13 bases, and 13 bases lay between the germline ends. In nucleotides, the CDR3 is TGTGCCAGCAGTGAAGGGGCAGGTTCCTGGTACTTC. Amino acids: CASSEGAGSWYF.

The chain combines TRBV29-1 with TRBJ2-7, with D unclear. V was trimmed by 3 bases and J by 2 bases, leaving 14 bases between them. The CDR3 is 14 residues long. Looked up from germline, CDR1 is SQVTM and CDR2 is ANQGSEA. DNA for the CDR3: TGCAGCGTTGAGGTTATGAAAACCCCCTACGAGCAGTACTTC. Its protein product is CSVEVMKTPYEQYF.

The genes are TRBV30 and TRBJ2-1, with TRBD1 matching over 8 bases. The J segment lost 3 bases and the V segment lost 1 base, leaving 8 bases of the junction unmatched. This CDR3 has 16 amino acids. Germline V lookup: CDR1 GTSNPN, CDR2 SVGIG (reference sequence). The CDR3, as DNA: TGTGCCTGGAGTGGCCGGAACAGGGGGGTCTACAATGAGCAGTTCTTC. Translating gives CAWSGRNRGVYNEQFF.

V gene TRBV5-6 combines with J gene TRBJ2-7; TRBD1 is a possible D gene (5 bases). The ends were cut back, 1 base at V and 2 bases at J, with 10 bases in the middle. Per germline, CDR1 SGHDT and CDR2 YYEEEE. This CDR3 spans 14 amino acids. CDR3 residues: CASSLLQGTYEQYF. As DNA, the CDR3 is TGTGCCAGCAGCTTGCTCCAGGGCACCTACGAGCAGTACTTC.

The chain carries TRBV29-1 and TRBJ2-7; TRBD2 is a possible D gene (5 bases). The CDR3 is 18 residues long. Germline-derived CDR1 and CDR2 are SQVTM and ANQGSEA. V shed 0 bases and J shed 4 bases, with 25 bases lying between them. DNA of the CDR3: TGCAGCGTTGAAGATACGAGGGCCCCGGACGGAGGCTTATACGAGCAGTACTTC. Translating gives CSVEDTRAPDGGLYEQYF.

The gene calls are TRBV7-2 and TRBJ1-1; unclear D gene. Deletions cut 8 bases from V and 0 bases from J, with 10 bases between. Germline CDR1 and CDR2: SGHTA and FQGNSA. The CDR3 runs to 13 residues. CDR3 sequence (DNA): TGTGCCAGCGAGCAGGTTATGAACACTGAAGCTTTCTTT. Amino acid sequence: CASEQVMNTEAFF.